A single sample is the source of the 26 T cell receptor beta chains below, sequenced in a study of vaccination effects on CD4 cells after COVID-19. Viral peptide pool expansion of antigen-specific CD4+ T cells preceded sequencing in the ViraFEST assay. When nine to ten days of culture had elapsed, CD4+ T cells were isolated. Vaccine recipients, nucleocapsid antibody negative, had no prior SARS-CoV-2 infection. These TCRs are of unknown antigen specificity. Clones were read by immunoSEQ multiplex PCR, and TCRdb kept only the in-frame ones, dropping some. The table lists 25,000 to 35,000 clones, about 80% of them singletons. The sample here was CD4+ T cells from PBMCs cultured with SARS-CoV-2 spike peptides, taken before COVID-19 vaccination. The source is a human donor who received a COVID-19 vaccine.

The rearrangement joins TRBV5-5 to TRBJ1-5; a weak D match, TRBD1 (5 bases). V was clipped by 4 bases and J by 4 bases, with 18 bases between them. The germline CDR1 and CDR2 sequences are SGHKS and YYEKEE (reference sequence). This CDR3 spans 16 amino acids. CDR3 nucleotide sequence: TGTGCCAGCAGCCCCGGTCGGGGGGGTTTTAATCAGCCCCAGCATTTT. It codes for CASSPGRGGFNQPQHF.

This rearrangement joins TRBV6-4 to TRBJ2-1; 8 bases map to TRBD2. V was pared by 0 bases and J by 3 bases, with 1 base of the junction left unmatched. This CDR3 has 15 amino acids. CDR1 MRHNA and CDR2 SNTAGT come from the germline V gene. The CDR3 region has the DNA TGTGCCAGCAGTGACTCGGCGGGGGGCTACAATGAGCAGTTCTTC. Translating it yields CASSDSAGGYNEQFF.

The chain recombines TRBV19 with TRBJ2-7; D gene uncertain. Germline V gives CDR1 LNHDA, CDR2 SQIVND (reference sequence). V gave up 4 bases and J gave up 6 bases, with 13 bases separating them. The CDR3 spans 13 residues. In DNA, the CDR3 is TGTGCCAGTAGTAGTGGGCTCCTCGCCGAGCAGTACTTC. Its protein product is CASSSGLLAEQYF.

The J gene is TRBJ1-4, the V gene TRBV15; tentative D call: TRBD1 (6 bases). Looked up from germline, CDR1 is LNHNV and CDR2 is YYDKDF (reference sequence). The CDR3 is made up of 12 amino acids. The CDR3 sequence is CAAGGQREKLFF. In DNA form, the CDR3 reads TGTGCGGCGGGGGGCCAGAGGGAAAAACTGTTTTTT.

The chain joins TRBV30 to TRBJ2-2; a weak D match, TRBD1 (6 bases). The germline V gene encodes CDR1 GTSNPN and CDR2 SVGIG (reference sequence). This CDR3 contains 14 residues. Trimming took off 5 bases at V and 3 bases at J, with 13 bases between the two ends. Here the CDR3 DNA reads TGTGCCTGGCGTCAGGACAGCGACACCGGGGAGCTGTTTTTT. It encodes CAWRQDSDTGELFF.

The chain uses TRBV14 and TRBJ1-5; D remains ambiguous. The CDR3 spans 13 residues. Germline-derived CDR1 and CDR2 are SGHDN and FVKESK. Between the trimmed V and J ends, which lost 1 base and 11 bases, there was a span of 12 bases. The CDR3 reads CASSQGVDGSQHF. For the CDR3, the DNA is TGTGCCAGCAGCCAAGGAGTTGACGGGTCCCAGCATTTT.

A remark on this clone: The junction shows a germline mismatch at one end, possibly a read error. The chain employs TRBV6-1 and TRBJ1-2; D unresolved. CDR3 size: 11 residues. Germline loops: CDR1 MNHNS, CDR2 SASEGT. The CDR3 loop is CASSDAVNFGF. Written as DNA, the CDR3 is TGTGCCAGCAGTGACGCCGTTAATTTTGGGTTC.

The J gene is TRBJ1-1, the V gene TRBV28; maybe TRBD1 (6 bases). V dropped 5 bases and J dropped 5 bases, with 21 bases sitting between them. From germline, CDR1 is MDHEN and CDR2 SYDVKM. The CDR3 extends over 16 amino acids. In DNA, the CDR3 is TGTGCCAGCAGTCCATTCGGGACACGCTCAAGTACTGAAGCTTTCTTT. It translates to CASSPFGTRSSTEAFF.

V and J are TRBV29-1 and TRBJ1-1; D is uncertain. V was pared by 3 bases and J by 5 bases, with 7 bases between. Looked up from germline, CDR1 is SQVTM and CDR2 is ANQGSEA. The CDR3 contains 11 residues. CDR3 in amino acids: CSVDKGTEAFF. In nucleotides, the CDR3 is TGCAGCGTTGACAAGGGAACTGAAGCTTTCTTT.

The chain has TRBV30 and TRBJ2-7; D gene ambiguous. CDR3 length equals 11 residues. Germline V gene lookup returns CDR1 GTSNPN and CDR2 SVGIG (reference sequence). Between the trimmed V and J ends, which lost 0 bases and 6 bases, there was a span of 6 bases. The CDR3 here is CAWSVLAEQYF. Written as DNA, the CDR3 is TGTGCCTGGAGTGTTTTAGCCGAGCAGTACTTC.

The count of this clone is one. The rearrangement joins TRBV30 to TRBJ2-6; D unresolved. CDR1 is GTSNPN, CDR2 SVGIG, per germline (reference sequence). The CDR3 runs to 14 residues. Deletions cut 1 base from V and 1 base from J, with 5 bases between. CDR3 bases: TGTGCCTGGAGTGGACAATCTGGGGCCAACGTCCTGACTTTC. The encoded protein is CAWSGQSGANVLTF.

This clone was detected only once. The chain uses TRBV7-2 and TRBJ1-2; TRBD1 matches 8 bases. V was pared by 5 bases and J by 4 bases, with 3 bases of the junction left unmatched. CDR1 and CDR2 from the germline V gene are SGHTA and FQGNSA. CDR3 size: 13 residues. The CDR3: CASSHGQGYGYTF. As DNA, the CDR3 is TGTGCCAGCAGCCACGGACAGGGCTATGGCTACACCTTC.

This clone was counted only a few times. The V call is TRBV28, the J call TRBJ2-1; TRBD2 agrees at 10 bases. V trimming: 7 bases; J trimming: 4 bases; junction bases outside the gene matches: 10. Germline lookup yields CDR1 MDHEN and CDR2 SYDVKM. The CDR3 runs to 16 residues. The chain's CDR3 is CASTSSGTSVYNEQFF. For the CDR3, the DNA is TGTGCCAGCACCTCATCCGGGACTAGCGTGTACAATGAGCAGTTCTTC.

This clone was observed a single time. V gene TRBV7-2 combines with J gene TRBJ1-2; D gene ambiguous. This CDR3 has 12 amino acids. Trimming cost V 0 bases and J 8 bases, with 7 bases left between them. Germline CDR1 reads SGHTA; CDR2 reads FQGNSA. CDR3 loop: CASSLAPGGYTF. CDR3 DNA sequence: TGTGCCAGCAGCTTAGCGCCGGGGGGCTACACCTTC.

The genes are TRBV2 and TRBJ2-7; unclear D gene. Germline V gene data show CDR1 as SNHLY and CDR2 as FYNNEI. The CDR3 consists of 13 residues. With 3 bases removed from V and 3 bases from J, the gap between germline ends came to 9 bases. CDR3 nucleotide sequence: TGTGCCAGCAGTGAGCTCGAAGTCTACGAGCAGTACTTC. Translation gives CASSELEVYEQYF.

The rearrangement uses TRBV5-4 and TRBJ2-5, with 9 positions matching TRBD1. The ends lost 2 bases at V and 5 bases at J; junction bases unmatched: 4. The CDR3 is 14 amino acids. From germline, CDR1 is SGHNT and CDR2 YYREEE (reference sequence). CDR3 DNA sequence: TGTGCCAGCAGCTTAACAGGGGGCACGGAGACCCAGTACTTC. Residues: CASSLTGGTETQYF.

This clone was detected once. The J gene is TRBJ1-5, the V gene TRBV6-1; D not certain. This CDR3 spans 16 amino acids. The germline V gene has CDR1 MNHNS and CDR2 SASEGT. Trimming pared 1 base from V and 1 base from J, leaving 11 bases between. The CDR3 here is CASSEDGIISNQPQHF. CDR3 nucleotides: TGTGCCAGCAGTGAAGACGGCATCATCAGCAATCAGCCCCAGCATTTT.

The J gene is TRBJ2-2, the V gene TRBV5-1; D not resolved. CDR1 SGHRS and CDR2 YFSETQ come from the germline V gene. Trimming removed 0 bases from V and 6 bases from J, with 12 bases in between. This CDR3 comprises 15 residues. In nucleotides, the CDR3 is TGCGCCAGCAGCTTGGAGTTTGCCAGACCCGGGGAGCTGTTTTTT. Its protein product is CASSLEFARPGELFF.

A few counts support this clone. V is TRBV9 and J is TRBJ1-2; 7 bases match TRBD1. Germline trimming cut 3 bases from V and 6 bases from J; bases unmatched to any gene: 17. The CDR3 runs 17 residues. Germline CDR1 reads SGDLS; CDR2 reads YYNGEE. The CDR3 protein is CASSAEGRDSRADGYTF. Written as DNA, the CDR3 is TGTGCCAGCAGCGCCGAAGGGAGGGACAGTAGGGCCGATGGCTACACCTTC.

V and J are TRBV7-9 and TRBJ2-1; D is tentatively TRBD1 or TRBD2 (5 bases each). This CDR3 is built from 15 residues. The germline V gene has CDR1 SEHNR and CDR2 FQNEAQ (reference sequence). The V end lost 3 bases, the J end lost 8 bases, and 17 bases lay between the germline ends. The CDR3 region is CASSLQGAAVHEQFF. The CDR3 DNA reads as TGTGCCAGCAGCTTGCAGGGAGCCGCTGTACATGAGCAGTTCTTC.

In DNA form, the CDR3 reads TGTGCCAGCAGTGAAGCGCTTCCCGGGGGGGCCGGGGAGACCCAGTACTTC. Amino acid sequence: CASSEALPGGAGETQYF. The J gene is TRBJ2-5, the V gene TRBV6-1; 8 nucleotides match TRBD2. Germline values: CDR1 MNHNS, CDR2 SASEGT. V dropped 0 bases and J dropped 5; count of bases not matched to a gene: 11. This CDR3 contains 17 residues.

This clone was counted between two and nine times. This CDR3 reads CASSLRRPLSGGPGYEQYF. In DNA, the CDR3 is TGTGCCAGCAGCTTAAGACGCCCCCTTAGCGGGGGGCCGGGTTACGAGCAGTACTTC. This chain uses TRBV7-2 with TRBJ2-7; 10 nucleotides align to TRBD2. J gave up 4 bases and V 2 bases, and 17 bases lay outside the gene matches. The CDR3 is made up of 19 amino acids. Germline V CDR1 and CDR2: SGHTA, FQGNSA.

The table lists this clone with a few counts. The DNA of the CDR3 is TGTGCCAGCAGCTACAGGGGGTCCGAGACCCAGTACTTC. It codes for CASSYRGSETQYF. The V call is TRBV5-4, the J call TRBJ2-5; TRBD1 aligns across 8 bases. V lost 3 bases to trimming and J lost 5 bases; unmatched junction nucleotides: 3. CDR1 SGHNT and CDR2 YYREEE come from the germline V gene (reference sequence). The length of the CDR3 is 13 residues.

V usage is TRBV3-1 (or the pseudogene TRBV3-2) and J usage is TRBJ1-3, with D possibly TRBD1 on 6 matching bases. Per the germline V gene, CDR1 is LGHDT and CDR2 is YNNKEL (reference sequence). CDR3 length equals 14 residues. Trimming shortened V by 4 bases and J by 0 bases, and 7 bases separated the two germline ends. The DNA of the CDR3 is TGTGCCAGCAGCCGGGACACCTCTGGAAACACCATATATTTT. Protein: CASSRDTSGNTIYF.

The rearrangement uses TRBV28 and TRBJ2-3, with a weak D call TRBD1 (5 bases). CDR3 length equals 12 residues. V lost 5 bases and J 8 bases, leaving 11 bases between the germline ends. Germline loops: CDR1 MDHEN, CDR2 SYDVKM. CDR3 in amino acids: CASSLNQGTQYF. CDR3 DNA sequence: TGTGCCAGCAGTCTGAATCAGGGTACGCAGTATTTT.

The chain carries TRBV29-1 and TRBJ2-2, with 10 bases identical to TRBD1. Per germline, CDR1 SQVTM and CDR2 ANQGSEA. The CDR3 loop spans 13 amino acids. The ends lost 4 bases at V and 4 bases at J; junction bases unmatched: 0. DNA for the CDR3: TGCAGCGTTGGGACAGGGGGCACCGGGGAGCTGTTTTTT. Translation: CSVGTGGTGELFF.